This T cell receptor (beta chain) was sequenced in a study of T cells in Graves' hyperthyroidism and ophthalmopathy. RNA transcripts served as the template for amplifying TCR beta CDR3 regions. With the HTBI primer set, the TCR CDR3 went through a first round of RT-PCR. Each CDR3 protein gets one entry after TCRdb re-called the multiplex PCR reads with MiXCR. The sample consists of some 400,000 distinct CDR3 sequences, about a fifth of them appearing once. Stability of Graves' hyperthyroidism was defined as absent ophthalmopathy progression within 18 months. Uncontrolled infection, other autoimmune disease, pregnancy or lactation excluded patients. In regard to this clonotype: The antigen is undetermined.

Trimming took 6 bases from V and 5 from J, leaving 10 bases between them. CDR3 length equals 13 residues. Study-wide points: Median prediction lead before ophthalmopathy onset was 6.5 to 7 months with the model. Peripheral blood also featured most of the thyroid clonotypes expanded above 0.001.

This receptor was identified in a woman aged 18-29 years with Graves' hyperthyroidism. The rearrangement joins TRBV12-3 or TRBV12-4 to TRBJ2-2; no definite D call. The sequenced sample was blood. The CDR3 coding sequence is TGTGCCAGCAGCCCATTTGGAACCGGGGAGCTGTTTTTT. Translated: CASSPFGTGELFF.